The source of this TCR beta chain is a study of blood T cell repertoires in COVID-19. Whole-study context: Sources were T cells, B-cell-depleted T cells, or PBMCs; the material itself was cDNA or gDNA.

How the authors handled the data: Scientists estimated how many nucleated cells there were by amplifying reference gene primers. The table came from immunoSEQ multiplex PCR; TCRdb's copy has only in-frame clones and leaves some out. V and J calls and clone size follow that table, whereas D and trimming were derived from the DNA. Counted here are 95,000 to 150,000 clones, roughly four fifths occurring once; the ten biggest clones make up more than 4.5%. The CDR3 is 14 residues long. Germline CDR1 and CDR2: MGHDK and SYGVNS. V was shortened by 5 bases and J by 0 bases, with 10 bases between the two germline ends.

The V call is TRBV25-1, the J call TRBJ1-1; possible D gene TRBD1, 6 bases. The sequenced sample consisted of peripheral blood. The source is a woman aged 70-85 years with acute or convalescent COVID-19. The CDR3 loop reads CASSLQGLNTEAFF. DNA of the CDR3: TGTGCCAGCAGTTTACAGGGCCTGAACACTGAAGCTTTCTTT.